This T cell receptor (beta chain) stems from a study of long-term antiretroviral therapy in people with HIV (dated by TCRdb to between 2021 and 2024). Broadly, across the study: The earliest samples were collected approximately a decade before the 2015 WHO recommendation for immediate ART, a period when ART was typically delayed until CD4 counts fell. Whether ART initiation and durable HIV suppression were associated with changes in peripheral blood TRB repertoire composition and diversity was tested in a retrospective serial study. A total of around 190 cryopreserved PBMC samples came from a few dozen adults with confirmed HIV infection and were collected serially over a mean of approximately 6 years (range 1-12). Of the approximately 30 participants with HIV, roughly twelve were female. No cross-contamination during QIAcube processing turned up in test extractions that ran a monoclonal T-cell line alongside about 35 polyclonal samples. Overall study results and their limits: Unsorted PBMC were profiled instead of sorted CD4+ and CD8+ T cells because pre-ART samples had limited cell numbers. The samples span the years 2004 to 2017, and the ART regimens used at that time may not be as effective as current regimens. The repertoire was dominated across all time points by expanded TRB clones identified before ART initiation, although this dominance was seen to fluctuate and to decrease in many PLHIV after ART. A significant increase in TRB diversity was found to be associated with ART initiation, although TRB diversity was observed to remain significantly below that of transplant donor controls even after long-term ART. Limited PBMC availability meant only the TCR beta chain was sequenced, without alpha chain pairing. Inferences about post-ART repertoire changes are limited because no data were available on ART adherence, viral resistance or therapy changes. CDR3 length ranges in HIV repertoires were narrower than in controls, and network structure suggested an antigen-experienced repertoire with only a slight naive shift after ART.

The immunoSEQ hsTCRB v3.0 assay was used at survey level resolution for TRB variable region sequencing. The targeted TRB sequencing depth was roughly 40,000-50,000 T-cell genomes per sample. TRB libraries were pooled and sequenced on an Illumina MiSeq using a v3 150-cycle kit. On the study's bioinformatics: Repertoire analysis was run in R within a reproducible Nextflow workflow that covered QC, data transformation and analysis. LymphoSeq2, an R package for exploring AIRR-Seq data, was used to implement the custom analyses. Several samples that yielded fewer than 5000 total TRB sequences were excluded, so that fewer than 250 HIV repertoires were analyzed. Of the approximately 190 retained HIV repertoires, approximately 57 were collected before and more than 120 after ART initiation. Repertoires were downsampled to 5000 TRB nucleotide sequences, and summary statistics were averaged over 100 downsampling iterations. TRB sequences were retained for analysis only if CDR3 regions of at least seven amino acids were present. Two measures captured diversity: a Shannon entropy-derived clonality score and the Gini coefficient. Repertoire networks linked the top 5000 CDR3 amino acid sequences whenever two sequences differed by an edit distance of one. For TRB CDR3 amino acid sequences, antigen specificity groups and MHC restriction were predicted with GLIPH2. CDR3 amino acid sequences were matched against VDJdb and McPAS-TCR to flag known CMV, EBV, HIV or tissue antigen associations. Pre-ART, post-ART and control groups were compared with Wilcoxon signed-rank tests and Holm-Bonferroni correction. Here the immuneACCESS table is served through TCRdb, limited to in-frame sequences with V and J called. Missing clones are a known gap in these copies; in checked studies unresolved V genes cover under half, and the rest lacks a known reason. V, J and clone size are those of that table, while D and trimming were read from the DNA. Present in this sample are tens of thousands of clones, approximately 90% of which were seen just once. 10% to 15% of the sample comes from the top ten.

V is pruned by 7 bases and J by 5 bases, leaving 2 bases of the junction without a gene match. Including the terminal cysteine and phenylalanine, the CDR3 comprises 11 residues. Kept here is only the CDR3 DNA, which spans 33 bases and is read in frame from base 1. The germline V gene provides CDR1 SQVTM and CDR2 ANQGSEA. To be included, a participant needed at least one PBMC sample from before ART initiation plus at least two post-ART samples. All participants with HIV were treated in the United States of America. Before DNA extraction, cryopreserved samples containing about 0.9-10 million PBMC were thawed and washed. At the time of the earliest PBMC sample for each participant with HIV, ages ranged from about 23 to 60 years. Each participant contributed PBMC samples from 1-4 timepoints before ART initiation and 2-8 timepoints after ART initiation, with a median of 7 samples. For every participant, serial HIV viral load, CD4+ T-cell count, ART history and demographic data were obtained. Genomic DNA was extracted from unsorted PBMC with a Qiagen kit on a QIAcube, with processing performed in batches of 12 samples.

A note on this clone: Its antigen remains undetermined. Base qualities were left out, and no much larger clone turns up one base away.

The TCR sequence derives from a man aged 18 to 30 with HIV. The receptor chain draws on TRBV29-1 and TRBJ2-7; 10 of the junction bases match TRBD1. The sample here was unsorted PBMCs, taken 1.1 years after starting antiretroviral therapy. In nucleotide form, the sequence is TGCAGCGCCGACAGGGGGCACGAGCAGTACTTC. Its protein reads: CSADRGHEQYF.